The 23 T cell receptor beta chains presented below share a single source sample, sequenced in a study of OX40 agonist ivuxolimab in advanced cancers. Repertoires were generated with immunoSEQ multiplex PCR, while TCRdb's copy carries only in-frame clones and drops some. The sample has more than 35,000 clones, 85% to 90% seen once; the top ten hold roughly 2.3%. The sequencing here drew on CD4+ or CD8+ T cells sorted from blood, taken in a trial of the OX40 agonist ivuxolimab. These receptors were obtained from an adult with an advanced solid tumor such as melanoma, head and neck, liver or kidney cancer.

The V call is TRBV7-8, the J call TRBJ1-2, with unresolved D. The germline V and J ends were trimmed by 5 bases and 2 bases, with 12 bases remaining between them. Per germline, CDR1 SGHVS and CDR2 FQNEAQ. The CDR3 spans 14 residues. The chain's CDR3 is CASSRGPLNYGYTF. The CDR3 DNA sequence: TGTGCCAGCAGCAGAGGGCCCCTAAACTATGGCTACACCTTC.

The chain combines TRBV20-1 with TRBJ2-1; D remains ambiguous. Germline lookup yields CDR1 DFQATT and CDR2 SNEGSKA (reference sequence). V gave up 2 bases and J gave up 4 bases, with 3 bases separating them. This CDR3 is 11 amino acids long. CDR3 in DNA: TGCAGTGCTAGAACGTACAATGAGCAGTTCTTC. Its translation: CSARTYNEQFF.

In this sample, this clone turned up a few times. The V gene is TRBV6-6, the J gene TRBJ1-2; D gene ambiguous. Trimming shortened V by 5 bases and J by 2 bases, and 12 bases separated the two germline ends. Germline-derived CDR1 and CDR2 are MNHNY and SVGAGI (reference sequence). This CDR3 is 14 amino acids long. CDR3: CASSDLGNNYGYTF. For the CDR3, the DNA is TGTGCCAGCAGTGACCTAGGGAACAACTATGGCTACACCTTC.

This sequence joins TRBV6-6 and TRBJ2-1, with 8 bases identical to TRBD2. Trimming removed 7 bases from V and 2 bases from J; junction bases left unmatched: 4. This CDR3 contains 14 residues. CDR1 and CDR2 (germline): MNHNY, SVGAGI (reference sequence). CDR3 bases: TGTGCCAGCAAAATAGCGGGGACCTACAATGAGCAGTTCTTC. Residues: CASKIAGTYNEQFF.

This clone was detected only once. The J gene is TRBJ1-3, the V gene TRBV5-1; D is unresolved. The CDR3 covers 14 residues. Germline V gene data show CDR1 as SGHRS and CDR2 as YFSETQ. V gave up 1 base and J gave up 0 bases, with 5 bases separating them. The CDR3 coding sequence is TGCGCCAGCAGCTTGAGCAACTCTGGAAACACCATATATTTT. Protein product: CASSLSNSGNTIYF.

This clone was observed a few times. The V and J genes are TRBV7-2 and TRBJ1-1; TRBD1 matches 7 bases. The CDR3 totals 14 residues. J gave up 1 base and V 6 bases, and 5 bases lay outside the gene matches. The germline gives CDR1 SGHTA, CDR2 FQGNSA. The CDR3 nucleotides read TGTGCCAGCAGGTCGGGACAGAGGAACACTGAAGCTTTCTTT. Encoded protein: CASRSGQRNTEAFF.

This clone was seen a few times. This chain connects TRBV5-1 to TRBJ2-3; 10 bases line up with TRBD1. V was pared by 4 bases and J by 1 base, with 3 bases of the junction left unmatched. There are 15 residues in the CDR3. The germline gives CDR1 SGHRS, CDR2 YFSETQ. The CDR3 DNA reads TGCGCCAGCAGCACGGGGACAGGGGGCACAGATACGCAGTATTTT. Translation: CASSTGTGGTDTQYF. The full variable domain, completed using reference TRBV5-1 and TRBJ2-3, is KAGVTQTPRYLIKTRGQQVTLSCSPISGHRSVSWYQQTPGQGLQFLFEYFSETQRNKGNFPGRFSGRQFSNSRSEMNVSTLELGDSALYLCASSTGTGGTDTQYFGPGTRLTVL.

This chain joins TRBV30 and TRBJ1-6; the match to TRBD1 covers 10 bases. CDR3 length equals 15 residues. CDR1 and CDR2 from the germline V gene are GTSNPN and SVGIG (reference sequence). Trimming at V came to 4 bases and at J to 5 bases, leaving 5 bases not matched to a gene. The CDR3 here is CAWKEGTGDNSPLHF. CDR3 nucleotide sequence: TGTGCCTGGAAGGAGGGGACAGGGGATAATTCACCCCTCCACTTT.

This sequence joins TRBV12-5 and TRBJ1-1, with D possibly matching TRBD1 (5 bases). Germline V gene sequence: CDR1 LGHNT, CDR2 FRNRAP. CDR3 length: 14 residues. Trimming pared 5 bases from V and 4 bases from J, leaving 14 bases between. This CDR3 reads CASGVTGGVTEAFF. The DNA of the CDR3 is TGTGCTAGTGGTGTAACTGGGGGGGTCACTGAAGCTTTCTTT.

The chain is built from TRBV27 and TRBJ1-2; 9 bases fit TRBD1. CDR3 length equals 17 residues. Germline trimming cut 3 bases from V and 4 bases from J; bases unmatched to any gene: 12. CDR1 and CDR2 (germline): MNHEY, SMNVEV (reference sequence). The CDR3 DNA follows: TGTGCCAGCAGTTTGCGCCCCGGGACAGGGACTATCTATGGCTACACCTTC. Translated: CASSLRPGTGTIYGYTF.

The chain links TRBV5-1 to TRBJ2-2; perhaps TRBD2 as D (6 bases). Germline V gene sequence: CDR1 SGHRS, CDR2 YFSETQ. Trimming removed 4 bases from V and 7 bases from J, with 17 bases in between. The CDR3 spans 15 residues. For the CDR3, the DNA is TGCGCCAGCAGCCCCTCTTCCAGGGAGGACGGGGAGCTGTTTTTT. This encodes CASSPSSREDGELFF. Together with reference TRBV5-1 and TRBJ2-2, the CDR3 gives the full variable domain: KAGVTQTPRYLIKTRGQQVTLSCSPISGHRSVSWYQQTPGQGLQFLFEYFSETQRNKGNFPGRFSGRQFSNSRSEMNVSTLELGDSALYLCASSPSSREDGELFFGEGSRLTVL.

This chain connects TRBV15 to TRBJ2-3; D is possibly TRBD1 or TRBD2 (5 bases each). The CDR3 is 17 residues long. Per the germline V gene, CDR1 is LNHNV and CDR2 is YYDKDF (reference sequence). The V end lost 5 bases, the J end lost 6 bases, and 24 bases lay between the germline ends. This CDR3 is CATSVRGRGVARDTQYF. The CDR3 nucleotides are TGTGCCACCAGCGTGAGGGGTAGGGGAGTTGCAAGGGATACGCAGTATTTT.

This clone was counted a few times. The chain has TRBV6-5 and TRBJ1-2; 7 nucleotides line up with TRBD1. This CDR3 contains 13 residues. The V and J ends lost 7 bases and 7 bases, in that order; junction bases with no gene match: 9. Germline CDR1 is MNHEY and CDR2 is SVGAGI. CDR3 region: CASTQRGLAGYTF. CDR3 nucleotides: TGTGCCAGCACCCAAAGGGGGCTCGCTGGCTACACCTTC.

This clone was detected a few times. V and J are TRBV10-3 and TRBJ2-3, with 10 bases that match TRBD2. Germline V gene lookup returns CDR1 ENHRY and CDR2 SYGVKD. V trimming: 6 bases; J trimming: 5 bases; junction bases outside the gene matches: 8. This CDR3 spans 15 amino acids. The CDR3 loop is CAISDLAGEVDTQYF. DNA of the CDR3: TGTGCCATCAGCGACCTAGCGGGGGAGGTAGATACGCAGTATTTT.

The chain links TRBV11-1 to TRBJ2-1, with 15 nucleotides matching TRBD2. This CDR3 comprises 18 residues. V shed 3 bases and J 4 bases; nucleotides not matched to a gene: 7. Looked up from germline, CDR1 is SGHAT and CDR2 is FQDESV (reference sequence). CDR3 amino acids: CASSFGTSGGSLYNEQFF. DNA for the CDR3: TGTGCCAGCAGCTTCGGGACTAGCGGGGGGAGTCTGTACAATGAGCAGTTCTTC.

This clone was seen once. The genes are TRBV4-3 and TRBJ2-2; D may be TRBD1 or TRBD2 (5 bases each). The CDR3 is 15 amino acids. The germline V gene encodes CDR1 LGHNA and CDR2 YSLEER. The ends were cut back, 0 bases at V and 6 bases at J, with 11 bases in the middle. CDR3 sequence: CASSQEGVPSGELFF. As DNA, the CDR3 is TGCGCCAGCAGCCAAGAGGGGGTTCCATCCGGGGAGCTGTTTTTT.

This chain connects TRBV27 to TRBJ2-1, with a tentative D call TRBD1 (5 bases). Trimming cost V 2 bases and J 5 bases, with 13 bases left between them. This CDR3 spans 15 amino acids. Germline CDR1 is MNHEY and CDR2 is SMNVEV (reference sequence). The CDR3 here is CASSLPRVGHNEQFF. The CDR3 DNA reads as TGTGCCAGCAGTTTACCCAGGGTAGGGCACAATGAGCAGTTCTTC.

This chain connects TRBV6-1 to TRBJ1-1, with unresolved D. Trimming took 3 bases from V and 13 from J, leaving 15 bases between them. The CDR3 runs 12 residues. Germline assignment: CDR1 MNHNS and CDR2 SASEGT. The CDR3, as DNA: TGTGCCAGCAGTGACGACTTCAATGGCGGTTTCTTT. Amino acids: CASSDDFNGGFF.

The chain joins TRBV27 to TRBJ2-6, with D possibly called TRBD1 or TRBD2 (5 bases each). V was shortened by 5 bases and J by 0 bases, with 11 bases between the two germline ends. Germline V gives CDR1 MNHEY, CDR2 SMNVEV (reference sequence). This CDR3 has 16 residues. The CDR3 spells CASSIEGPSGANVLTF. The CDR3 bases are TGTGCCAGCAGTATCGAGGGGCCCTCTGGGGCCAACGTCCTGACTTTC. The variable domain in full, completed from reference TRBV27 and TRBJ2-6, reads EAQVTQNPRYLITVTGKKLTVTCSQNMNHEYMSWYRQDPGLGLRQIYYSMNVEVTDKGDVPEGYKVSRKEKRNFPLILESPSPNQTSLYFCASSIEGPSGANVLTFGAGSRLTVL.

The CDR3 nucleotides read TGTGCCAGCAGCTTAAACCCAGGGGTGACCGGGGAGCTGTTTTTT. It yields the protein CASSLNPGVTGELFF. The gene calls are TRBV11-3 and TRBJ2-2; tentative D call: TRBD1 (6 bases). The ends were cut back, 2 bases at V and 5 bases at J, with 12 bases in the middle. From germline, CDR1 is SGHNT and CDR2 YENEEA. The CDR3 consists of 15 residues.

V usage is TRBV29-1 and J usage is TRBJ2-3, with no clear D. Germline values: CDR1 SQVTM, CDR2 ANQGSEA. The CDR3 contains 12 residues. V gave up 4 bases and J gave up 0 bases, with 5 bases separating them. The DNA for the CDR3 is TGCAGCGTTGCGTTAAGCACAGATACGCAGTATTTT. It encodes CSVALSTDTQYF.

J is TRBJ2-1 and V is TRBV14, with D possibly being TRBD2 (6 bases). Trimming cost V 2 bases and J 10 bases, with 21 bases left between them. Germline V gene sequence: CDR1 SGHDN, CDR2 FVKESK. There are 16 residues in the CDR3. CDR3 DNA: TGTGCCAGCAGCCAACAGACGGGCGGGGAGACTCAAGAGCAGTTCTTC. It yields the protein CASSQQTGGETQEQFF. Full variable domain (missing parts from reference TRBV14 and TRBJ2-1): EAGVTQFPSHSVIEKGQTVTLRCDPISGHDNLYWYRRVMGKEIKFLLHFVKESKQDESGMPNNRFLAERTGGTYSTLKVQPAELEDSGVYFCASSQQTGGETQEQFFGPGTRLTVL.

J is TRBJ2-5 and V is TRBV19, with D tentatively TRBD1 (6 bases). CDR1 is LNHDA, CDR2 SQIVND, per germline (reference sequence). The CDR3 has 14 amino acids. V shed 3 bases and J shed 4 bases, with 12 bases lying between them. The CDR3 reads CASSMRPRGETQYF. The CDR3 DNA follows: TGTGCCAGTAGTATGCGTCCCAGGGGAGAGACCCAGTACTTC. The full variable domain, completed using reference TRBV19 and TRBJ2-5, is DGGITQSPKYLFRKEGQNVTLSCEQNLNHDAMYWYRQDPGQGLRLIYYSQIVNDFQKGDIAEGYSVSREKKESFPLTVTSAQKNPTAFYLCASSMRPRGETQYFGPGTRLLVL.